This entry is about one T cell receptor (beta chain). Its target is not known. The sequencing template was cDNA reverse transcribed from extracted RNA. This table comes from immunoSEQ multiplex PCR, and its TCRdb copy is limited to in-frame clones, with some not included. The sample contains 90,000 to 100,000 clones, roughly two fifths of which appear only once. From alopecia areata patients, lesional scalp punch biopsies and peripheral blood were collected. The sample originates from a study of CD8+ T cells in alopecia areata. On the study more broadly: Tofacitinib ran for 6 to 18 months before 6 months off drug.

General observations from the study: The study found TCR sharing across patients less clear than in mice, possibly for HLA reasons.

V dropped 1 base and J dropped 4 bases, with 14 bases sitting between them. Germline V gene data show CDR1 as SGHRS and CDR2 as YFSETQ. The CDR3 has 15 residues. This sequence joins TRBV5-1 and TRBJ2-5; TRBD1 might be the D (6 bases). Sequenced sample: CD4+ T cells sorted from blood. This clonotype originated in a human donor with alopecia areata. The CDR3 here is CASSLSGTPGETQYF. CDR3 in DNA: TGCGCCAGCAGCTTGTCTGGGACACCTGGAGAGACCCAGTACTTC.